A single TCR beta chain is shown here with its context. Antigen: not known. This entry is derived from a study of vaccination and CD4 T cells after COVID-19. Background on the study: Samples after vaccination came a median approximately 66 days past dose two, ranging 14 to 241. Findings and limits, study-wide: With convalescent patients, a median roughly 83% of reactive clones emerged solely after vaccination.

Trimming removed 5 bases at V and 8 bases at J, with 15 bases between. CDR3 length: 13 amino acids. Germline values: CDR1 SGHAT, CDR2 FQDESV (reference sequence). In TCRdb, the PCR reads were re-called with MiXCR into one record per CDR3 protein. The sample shows approximately 40,000 distinct CDR3 sequences, around 39% of them seen only once. Indicated time point: late sampling 161 to 241 days after vaccination in a few convalescent patients. The source is a human donor who had recovered from COVID-19. This chain joins TRBV11-1 and TRBJ1-1, with D possibly being TRBD1 (6 bases). The sample here was CD4+ T cells from blood, taken about 7 months after SARS-CoV-2 vaccination. In DNA form, the CDR3 reads TGTGCCAGCAGCCGAGTCGGGGGCGCCGAAGCTTTCTTT. This translates into CASSRVGGAEAFF.